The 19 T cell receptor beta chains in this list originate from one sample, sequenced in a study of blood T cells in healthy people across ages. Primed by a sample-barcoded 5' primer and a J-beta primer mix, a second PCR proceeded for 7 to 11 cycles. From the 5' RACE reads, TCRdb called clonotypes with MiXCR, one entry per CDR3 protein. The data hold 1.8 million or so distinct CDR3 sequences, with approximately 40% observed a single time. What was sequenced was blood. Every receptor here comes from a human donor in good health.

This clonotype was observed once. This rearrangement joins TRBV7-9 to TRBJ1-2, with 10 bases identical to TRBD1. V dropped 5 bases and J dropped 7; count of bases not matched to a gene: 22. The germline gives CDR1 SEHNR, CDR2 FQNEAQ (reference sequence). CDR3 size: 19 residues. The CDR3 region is CASSPTAWTGGTSYSGYTF. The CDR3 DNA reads TGTGCCAGCAGCCCCACGGCTTGGACAGGGGGAACCTCTTACTCTGGCTACACCTTC.

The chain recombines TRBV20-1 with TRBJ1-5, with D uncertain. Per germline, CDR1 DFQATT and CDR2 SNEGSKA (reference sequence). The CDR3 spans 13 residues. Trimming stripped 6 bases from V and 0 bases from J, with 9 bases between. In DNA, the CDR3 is TGCAGTGCCCGGAGTTATAGCAATCAGCCCCAGCATTTT. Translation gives CSARSYSNQPQHF.

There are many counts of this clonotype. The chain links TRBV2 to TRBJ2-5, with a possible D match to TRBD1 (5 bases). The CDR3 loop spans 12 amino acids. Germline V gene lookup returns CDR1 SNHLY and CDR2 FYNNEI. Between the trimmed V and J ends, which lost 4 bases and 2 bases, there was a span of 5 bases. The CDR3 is CASSGTQETQYF. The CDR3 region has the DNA TGTGCCAGCAGTGGGACACAAGAGACCCAGTACTTC. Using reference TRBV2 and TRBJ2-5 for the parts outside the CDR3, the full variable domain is EPEVTQTPSHQVTQMGQEVILRCVPISNHLYFYWYRQILGQKVEFLVSFYNNEISEKSEIFDDQFSVERPDGSNFTLKIRSTKLEDSAMYFCASSGTQETQYFGPGTRLLVL.

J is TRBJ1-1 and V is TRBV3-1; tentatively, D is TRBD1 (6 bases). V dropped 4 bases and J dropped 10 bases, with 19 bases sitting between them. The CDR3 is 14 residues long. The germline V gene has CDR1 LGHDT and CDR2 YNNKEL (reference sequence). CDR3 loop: CASSLPGTGRGAFF. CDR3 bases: TGTGCCAGCAGCCTGCCCGGGACGGGCAGGGGAGCTTTCTTT.

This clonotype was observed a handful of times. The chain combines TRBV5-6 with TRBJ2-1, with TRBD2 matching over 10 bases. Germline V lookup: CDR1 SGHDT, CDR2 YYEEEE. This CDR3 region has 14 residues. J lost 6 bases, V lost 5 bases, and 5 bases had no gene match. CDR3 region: CASRLAGGINEQFF. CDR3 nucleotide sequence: TGTGCCAGCAGGTTAGCGGGGGGAATCAATGAGCAGTTCTTC.

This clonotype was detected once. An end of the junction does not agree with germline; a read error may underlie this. CDR3 sequence reads: CATSTGPLSYGYTF. CDR3 sequence (DNA): TGCGCCACCAGCACGGGACCCCTCAGCTATGGCTACACCTTC. This rearrangement joins TRBV5-1 to TRBJ1-2; D might be TRBD1 (5 bases). Germline V lookup: CDR1 SGHRS, CDR2 YFSETQ. The CDR3 spans 14 residues.

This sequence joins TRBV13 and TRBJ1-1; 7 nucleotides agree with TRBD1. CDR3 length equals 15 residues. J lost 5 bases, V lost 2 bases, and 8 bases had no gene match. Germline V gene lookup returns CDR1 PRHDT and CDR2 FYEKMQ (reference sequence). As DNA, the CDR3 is TGTGCCAGCAGCTTATTCGAGACAGGGAATACTGAAGCTTTCTTT. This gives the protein CASSLFETGNTEAFF.

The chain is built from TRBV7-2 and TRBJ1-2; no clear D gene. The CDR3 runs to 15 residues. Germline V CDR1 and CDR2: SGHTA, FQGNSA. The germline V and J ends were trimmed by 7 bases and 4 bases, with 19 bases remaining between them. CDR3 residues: CASTQNRGLLYGYTF. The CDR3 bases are TGTGCCAGCACTCAAAACCGGGGTCTACTCTATGGCTACACCTTC.

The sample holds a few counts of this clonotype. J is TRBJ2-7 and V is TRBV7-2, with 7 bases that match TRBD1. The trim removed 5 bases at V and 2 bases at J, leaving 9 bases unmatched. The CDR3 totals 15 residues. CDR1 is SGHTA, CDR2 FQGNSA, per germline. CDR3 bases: TGTGCCAGCAGCCCGCGGACAGGAGATACCTACGAGCAGTACTTC. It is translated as CASSPRTGDTYEQYF.

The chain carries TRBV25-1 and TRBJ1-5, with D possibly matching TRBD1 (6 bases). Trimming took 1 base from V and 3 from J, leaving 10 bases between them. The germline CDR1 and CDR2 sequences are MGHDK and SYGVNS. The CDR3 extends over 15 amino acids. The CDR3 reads CASSESGQVNQPQHF. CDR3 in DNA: TGTGCCAGCAGTGAATCGGGACAAGTCAATCAGCCCCAGCATTTT.

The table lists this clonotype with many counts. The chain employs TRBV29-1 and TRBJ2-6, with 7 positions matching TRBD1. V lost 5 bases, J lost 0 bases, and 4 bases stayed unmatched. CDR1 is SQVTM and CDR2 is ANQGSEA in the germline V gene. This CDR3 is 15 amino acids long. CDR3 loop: CSVSTGYSGANVLTF. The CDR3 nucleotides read TGCAGCGTTTCGACAGGGTACTCTGGGGCCAACGTCCTGACTTTC.

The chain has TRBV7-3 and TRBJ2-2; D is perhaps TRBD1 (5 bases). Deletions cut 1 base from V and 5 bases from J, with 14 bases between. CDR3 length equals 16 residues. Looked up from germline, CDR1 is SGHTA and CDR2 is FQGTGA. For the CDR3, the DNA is TGTGCCAGCAGCTTAATTGGGGCGAAGATGACCGGGGAGCTGTTTTTT. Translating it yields CASSLIGAKMTGELFF.

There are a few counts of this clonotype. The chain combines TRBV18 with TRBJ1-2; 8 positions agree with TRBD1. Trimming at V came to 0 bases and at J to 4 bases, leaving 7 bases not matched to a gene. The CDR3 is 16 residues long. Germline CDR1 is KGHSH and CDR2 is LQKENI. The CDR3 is CASSPPAGGSVYGYTF. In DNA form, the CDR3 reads TGTGCCAGCTCACCACCCGCAGGGGGCTCTGTCTATGGCTACACCTTC.

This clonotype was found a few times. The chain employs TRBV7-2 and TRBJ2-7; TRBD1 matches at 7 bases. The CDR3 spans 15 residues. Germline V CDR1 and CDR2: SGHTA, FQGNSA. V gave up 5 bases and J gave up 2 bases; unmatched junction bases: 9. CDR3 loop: CASSLRQGSTYEQYF. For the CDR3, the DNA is TGTGCCAGCAGCCTTCGACAGGGTTCTACCTACGAGCAGTACTTC.

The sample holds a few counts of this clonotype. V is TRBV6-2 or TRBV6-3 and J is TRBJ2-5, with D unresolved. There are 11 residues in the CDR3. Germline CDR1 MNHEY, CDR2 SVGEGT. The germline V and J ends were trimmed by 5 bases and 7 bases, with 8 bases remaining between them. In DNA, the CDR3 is TGTGCCAGCAGTGGGTATGGGACCCAGTACTTC. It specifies CASSGYGTQYF.

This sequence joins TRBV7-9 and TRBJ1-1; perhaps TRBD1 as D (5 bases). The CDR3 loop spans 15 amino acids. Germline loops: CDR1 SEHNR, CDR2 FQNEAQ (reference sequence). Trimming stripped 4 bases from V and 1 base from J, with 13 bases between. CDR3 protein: CASSSPPDKNTEAFF. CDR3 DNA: TGTGCCAGCAGCTCACCCCCGGACAAGAACACTGAAGCTTTCTTT.

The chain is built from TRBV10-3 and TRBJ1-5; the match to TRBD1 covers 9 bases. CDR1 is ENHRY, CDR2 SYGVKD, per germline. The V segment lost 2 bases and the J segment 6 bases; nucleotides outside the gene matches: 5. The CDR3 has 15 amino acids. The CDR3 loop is CAISETGGAGQPQHF. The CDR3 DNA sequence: TGTGCCATCAGTGAGACAGGGGGCGCGGGTCAGCCCCAGCATTTT.

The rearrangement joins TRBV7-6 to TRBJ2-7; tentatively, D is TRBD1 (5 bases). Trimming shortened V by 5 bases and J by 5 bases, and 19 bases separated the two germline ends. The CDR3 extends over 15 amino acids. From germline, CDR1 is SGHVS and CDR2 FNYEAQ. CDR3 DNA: TGTGCCAGCAGCGGACGGACAAACCTTCACGACGAGCAGTACTTC. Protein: CASSGRTNLHDEQYF.

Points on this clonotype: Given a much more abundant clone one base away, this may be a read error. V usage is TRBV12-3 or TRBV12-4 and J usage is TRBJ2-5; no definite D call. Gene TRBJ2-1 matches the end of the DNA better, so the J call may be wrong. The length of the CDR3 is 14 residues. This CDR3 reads CASSLDTYQETQFF. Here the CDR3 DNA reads TGTGCCAGCAGTTTAGACACATACCAAGAGACCCAGTTCTTC.